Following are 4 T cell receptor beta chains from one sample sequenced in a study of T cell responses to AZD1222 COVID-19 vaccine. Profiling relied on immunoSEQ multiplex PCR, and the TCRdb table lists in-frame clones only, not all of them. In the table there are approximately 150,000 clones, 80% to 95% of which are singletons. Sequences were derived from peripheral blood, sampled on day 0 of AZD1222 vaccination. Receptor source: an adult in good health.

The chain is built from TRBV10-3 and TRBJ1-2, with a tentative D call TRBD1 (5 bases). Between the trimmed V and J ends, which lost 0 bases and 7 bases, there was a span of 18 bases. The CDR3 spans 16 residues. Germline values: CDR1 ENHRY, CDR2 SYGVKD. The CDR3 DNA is TGTGCCATCAGTGAGTCTGGTACGTTCAAGGGGTTTGGCTACACCTTC. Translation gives CAISESGTFKGFGYTF.

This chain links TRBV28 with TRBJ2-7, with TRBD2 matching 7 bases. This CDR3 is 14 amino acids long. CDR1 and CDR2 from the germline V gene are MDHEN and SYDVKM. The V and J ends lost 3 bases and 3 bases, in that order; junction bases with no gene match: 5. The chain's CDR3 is CASSFPIAGYEQYF. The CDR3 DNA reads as TGTGCCAGCAGTTTCCCGATAGCGGGCTACGAGCAGTACTTC.

Here the CDR3 DNA reads TGCACCAGCAGCCAAACAGGGAGAAGGGAAAAACTGTTTTTT. Encoded protein: CTSSQTGRREKLFF. The rearrangement links TRBV1 to TRBJ1-4; TRBD1 is the table's D call and was not checked against the DNA. TRBV1 is described as a pseudogene. The CDR3 has 14 amino acids.

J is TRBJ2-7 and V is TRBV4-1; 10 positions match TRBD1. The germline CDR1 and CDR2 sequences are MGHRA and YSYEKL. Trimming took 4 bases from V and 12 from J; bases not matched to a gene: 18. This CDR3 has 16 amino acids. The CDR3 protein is CASSPNEGDRGVRAYF. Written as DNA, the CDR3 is TGCGCCAGCAGCCCCAATGAGGGGGACAGGGGCGTTCGGGCGTACTTC.